Below are 12 T cell receptor beta chains sequenced from a single sample in a study of blood T cell repertoires in COVID-19. The data were produced by immunoSEQ multiplex PCR, yet TCRdb's version contains in-frame clones alone and is incomplete. The table records around 190,000 clones, roughly 80% of them present only once. Input material: peripheral blood. Source of these receptors: a woman between 55 and 75 years old with COVID-19, enrolled during active disease.

The chain combines TRBV7-9 with TRBJ2-5, with D maybe TRBD1 (6 bases). Germline CDR1 SEHNR, CDR2 FQNEAQ (reference sequence). V was trimmed by 5 bases and J by 3 bases, leaving 19 bases between them. This CDR3 has 16 residues. The CDR3 sequence is CASSPQLAGAKETQYF. The CDR3 DNA is TGTGCCAGCAGCCCACAGCTGGCAGGGGCTAAAGAGACCCAGTACTTC.

This rearrangement joins TRBV18 to TRBJ2-2; perhaps TRBD2 as D (5 bases). V was clipped by 3 bases and J by 7 bases, with 12 bases between them. CDR3 size: 14 residues. Germline-derived CDR1 and CDR2 are KGHSH and LQKENI. CDR3 DNA: TGTGCCAGCTCACCGGCGGGTCTATACGGGGAGCTGTTTTTT. As protein: CASSPAGLYGELFF.

The chain uses TRBV2 and TRBJ2-3, with 7 bases identical to TRBD2. After removal of 5 bases from V and 2 bases from J, the junction contained 7 bases not matched to a gene. Germline CDR1 reads SNHLY; CDR2 reads FYNNEI. The CDR3 contains 15 residues. For the CDR3, the DNA is TGTGCCAGCAGTCGGACTAGAATAAACACAGATACGCAGTATTTT. Translated, it gives CASSRTRINTDTQYF.

V gene TRBV7-6 combines with J gene TRBJ2-5, with 9 bases identical to TRBD1. The CDR3 is made up of 15 amino acids. The ends lost 5 bases at V and 2 bases at J; junction bases unmatched: 6. Germline CDR1 and CDR2: SGHVS and FNYEAQ. The CDR3 reads CASSTYGTGQETQYF. CDR3 DNA sequence: TGTGCCAGCAGCACATACGGGACAGGGCAAGAGACCCAGTACTTC.

The chain recombines TRBV30 with TRBJ1-1; TRBD1 aligns across 7 bases. Germline assignment: CDR1 GTSNPN and CDR2 SVGIG (reference sequence). V shed 1 base, J shed 7 bases, and the junction held 15 bases outside the gene matches. The CDR3 is 16 residues long. CDR3 loop: CAWSEGNLRTGLEAFF. The CDR3 nucleotides are TGTGCCTGGAGTGAGGGAAACCTCCGGACAGGCCTTGAAGCTTTCTTT.

The genes are TRBV5-1 and TRBJ1-1; no clear D. The CDR3 totals 15 residues. Germline V gene sequence: CDR1 SGHRS, CDR2 YFSETQ. V lost 4 bases and J 1 base, leaving 14 bases between the germline ends. The CDR3 DNA follows: TGCGCCAGCAGCGCGGGTTTCTTGGGGAACACTGAAGCTTTCTTT. Its translation: CASSAGFLGNTEAFF.

J is TRBJ2-5 and V is TRBV27; D may be TRBD2 (5 bases). The germline CDR1 and CDR2 sequences are MNHEY and SMNVEV (reference sequence). Deletions cut 5 bases from V and 5 bases from J, with 12 bases between. The CDR3 sequence is 13 residues long. The CDR3 is CASSPSWEETQYF. The CDR3 coding sequence is TGTGCCAGCAGTCCCTCCTGGGAGGAGACCCAGTACTTC.

This chain links TRBV11-1 with TRBJ2-1, with 9 bases that match TRBD1. The CDR3 extends over 16 amino acids. Germline V lookup: CDR1 SGHAT, CDR2 FQDESV (reference sequence). Germline trimming cut 3 bases from V and 6 bases from J; bases unmatched to any gene: 9. The CDR3 here is CASSLNTGGWGNEQFF. In DNA form, the CDR3 reads TGTGCCAGCAGCTTGAATACAGGGGGCTGGGGCAATGAGCAGTTCTTC. Complete variable domain (other parts from reference TRBV11-1 and TRBJ2-1): EAEVAQSPRYKITEKSQAVAFWCDPISGHATLYWYRQILGQGPELLVQFQDESVVDDSQLPKDRFSAERLKGVDSTLKIQPAELGDSAMYLCASSLNTGGWGNEQFFGPGTRLTVL.

This CDR3 reads CSVTAFVGDGYTF. CDR3 sequence (DNA): TGCAGCGTTACAGCCTTCGTAGGGGATGGCTACACCTTC. The rearrangement links TRBV29-1 to TRBJ1-2, with D perhaps matching TRBD1 (5 bases). Germline CDR1 reads SQVTM; CDR2 reads ANQGSEA. This CDR3 is 13 amino acids long. Trimming took 5 bases from V and 6 from J, leaving 16 bases between them.

This chain joins TRBV4-3 and TRBJ2-5; 9 positions match TRBD2. V trimming: 3 bases; J trimming: 3 bases; junction bases outside the gene matches: 5. CDR3 length equals 15 residues. The germline gives CDR1 LGHNA, CDR2 YSLEER. Here the CDR3 DNA reads TGCGCCAGCAGCCAGGCGGGACTAGCAGAAGAGACCCAGTACTTC. Protein: CASSQAGLAEETQYF.

The CDR3 reads CASSDFPHTEAFF. The CDR3 nucleotides are TGTGCCAGCAGTGACTTCCCTCACACTGAAGCTTTCTTT. The V gene is TRBV25-1, the J gene TRBJ1-1; D unresolved. The CDR3 is made up of 13 amino acids. Trimming cost V 3 bases and J 3 bases, with 8 bases left between them. Germline values: CDR1 MGHDK, CDR2 SYGVNS.

This clone was counted between two and nine times. The chain combines TRBV9 with TRBJ1-4; 7 bases agree with TRBD1. This CDR3 is built from 14 residues. Germline V lookup: CDR1 SGDLS, CDR2 YYNGEE. J gave up 8 bases and V 4 bases, and 8 bases lay outside the gene matches. DNA for the CDR3: TGTGCCAGCAGCCCCAGGGGGGTAAGAGAAAAACTGTTTTTT. Encoded protein: CASSPRGVREKLFF.